This T cell receptor (beta chain) appears in the sequencing data of a study of siplizumab effects on memory and regulatory T cells. Assay used: immunoSEQ multiplex PCR; TCRdb lists only in-frame clones, some missing. This sample carries over 95,000 clones, about 94% of them seen once, and the ten largest clones take around 0.16%. Germline V gene lookup returns CDR1 MNHEY and CDR2 SVGAGI. V dropped 10 bases and J dropped 3 bases, with 9 bases sitting between them. The CDR3 is 11 residues long. The origin of this receptor is a human donor in good health. The J gene is TRBJ1-2, the V gene TRBV6-5, with D tentatively TRBD1 (5 bases). What was sequenced was non-Treg CD4+ T cells sorted from blood. CDR3: CATLRDYGYTF. The CDR3 region has the DNA TGTGCCACCCTCAGGGACTATGGCTACACCTTC.